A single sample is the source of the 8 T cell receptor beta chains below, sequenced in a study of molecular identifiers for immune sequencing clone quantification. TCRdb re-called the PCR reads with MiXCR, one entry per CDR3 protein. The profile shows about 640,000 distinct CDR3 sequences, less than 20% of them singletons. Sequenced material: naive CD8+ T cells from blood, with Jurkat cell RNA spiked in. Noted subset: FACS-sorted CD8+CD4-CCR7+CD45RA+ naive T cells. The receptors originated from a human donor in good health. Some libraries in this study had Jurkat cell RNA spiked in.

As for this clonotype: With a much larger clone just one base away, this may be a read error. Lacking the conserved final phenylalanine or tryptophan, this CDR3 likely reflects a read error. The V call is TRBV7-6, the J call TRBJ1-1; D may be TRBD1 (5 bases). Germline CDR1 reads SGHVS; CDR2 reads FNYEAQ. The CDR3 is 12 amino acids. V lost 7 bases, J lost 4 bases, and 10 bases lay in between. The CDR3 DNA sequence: TGTGCCAGCACCTCGGGGCTCACTGAAGCTTTCCTT. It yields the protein CASTSGLTEAFL.

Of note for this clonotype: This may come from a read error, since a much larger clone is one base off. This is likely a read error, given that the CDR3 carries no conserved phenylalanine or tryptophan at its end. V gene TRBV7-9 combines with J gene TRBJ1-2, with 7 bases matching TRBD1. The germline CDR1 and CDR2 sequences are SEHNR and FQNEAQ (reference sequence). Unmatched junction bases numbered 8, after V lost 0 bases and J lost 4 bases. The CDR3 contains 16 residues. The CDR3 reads CASSLALKGQIYGYTL. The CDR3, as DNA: TGTGCCAGCAGCTTAGCGCTCAAGGGACAGATCTATGGCTACACCCTC.

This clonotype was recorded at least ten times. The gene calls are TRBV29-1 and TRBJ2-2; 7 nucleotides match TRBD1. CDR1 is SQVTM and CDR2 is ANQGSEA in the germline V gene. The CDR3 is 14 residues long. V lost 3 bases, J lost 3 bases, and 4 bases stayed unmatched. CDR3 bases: TGCAGCGTTGACGGGCAGGGGGACACCGGGGAGCTGTTTTTT. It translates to CSVDGQGDTGELFF.

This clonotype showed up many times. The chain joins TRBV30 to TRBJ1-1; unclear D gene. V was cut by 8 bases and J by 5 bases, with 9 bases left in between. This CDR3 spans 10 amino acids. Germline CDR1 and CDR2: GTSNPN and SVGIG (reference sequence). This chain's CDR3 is CAAGETEAFF. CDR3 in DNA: TGTGCCGCCGGTGAAACTGAAGCTTTCTTT.

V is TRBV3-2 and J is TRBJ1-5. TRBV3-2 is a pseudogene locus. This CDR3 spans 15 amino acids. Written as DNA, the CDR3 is TGTGCCAGCAGCCAACCTACTATGGTCAATCAGCCCCAGCATTTT. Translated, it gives CASSQPTMVNQPQHF.

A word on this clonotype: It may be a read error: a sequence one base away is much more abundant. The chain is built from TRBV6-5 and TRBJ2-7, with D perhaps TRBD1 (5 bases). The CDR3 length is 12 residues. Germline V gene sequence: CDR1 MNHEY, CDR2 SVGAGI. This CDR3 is CACSYAGMEQYF. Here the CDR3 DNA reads TGTGCCTGCAGTTACGCAGGGATGGAGCAGTACTTC.

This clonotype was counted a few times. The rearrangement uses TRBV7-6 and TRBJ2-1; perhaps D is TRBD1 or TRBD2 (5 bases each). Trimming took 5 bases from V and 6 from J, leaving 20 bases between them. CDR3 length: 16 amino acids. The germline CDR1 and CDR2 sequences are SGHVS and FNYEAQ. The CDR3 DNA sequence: TGTGCCAGCAGCGGCGCCGGGACCCTCGCCACCAATGAGCAGTTCTTC. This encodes CASSGAGTLATNEQFF.

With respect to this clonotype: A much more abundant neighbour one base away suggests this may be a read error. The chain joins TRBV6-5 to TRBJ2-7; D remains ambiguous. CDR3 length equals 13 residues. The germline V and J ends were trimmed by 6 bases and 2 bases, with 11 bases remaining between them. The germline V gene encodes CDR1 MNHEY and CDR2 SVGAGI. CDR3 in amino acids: CASRLPGAYEQYF. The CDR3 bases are TGTGCCAGCAGGCTTCCAGGAGCCTACGAGCAGTACTTC.